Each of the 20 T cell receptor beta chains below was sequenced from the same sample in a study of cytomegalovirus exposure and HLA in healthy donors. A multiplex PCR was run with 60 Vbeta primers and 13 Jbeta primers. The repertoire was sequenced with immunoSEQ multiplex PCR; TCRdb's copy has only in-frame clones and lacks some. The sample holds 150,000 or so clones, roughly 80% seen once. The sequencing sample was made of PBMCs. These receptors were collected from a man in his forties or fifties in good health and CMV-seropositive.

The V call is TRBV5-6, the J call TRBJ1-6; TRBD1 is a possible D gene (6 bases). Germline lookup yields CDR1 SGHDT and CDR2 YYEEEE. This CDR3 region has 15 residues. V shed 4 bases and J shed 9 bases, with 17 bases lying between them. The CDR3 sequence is CASSTWGGLGSPLHF. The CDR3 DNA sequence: TGTGCCAGCAGCACCTGGGGGGGGCTAGGTTCACCCCTCCACTTT. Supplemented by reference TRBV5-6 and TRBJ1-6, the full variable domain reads DAGVTQSPTHLIKTRGQQVTLRCSPKSGHDTVSWYQQALGQGPQFIFQYYEEEERQRGNFPDRFSGHQFPNYSSELNVNALLLGDSALYLCASSTWGGLGSPLHFGNGTRLTVT.

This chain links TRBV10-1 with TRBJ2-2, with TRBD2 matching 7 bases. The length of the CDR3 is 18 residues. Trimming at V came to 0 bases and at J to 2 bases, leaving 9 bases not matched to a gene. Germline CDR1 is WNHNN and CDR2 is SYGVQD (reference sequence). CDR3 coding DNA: TGCGCCAGCAGTGAGTCCATCGGACGGGGGGTCAACACCGGGGAGCTGTTTTTT. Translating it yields CASSESIGRGVNTGELFF.

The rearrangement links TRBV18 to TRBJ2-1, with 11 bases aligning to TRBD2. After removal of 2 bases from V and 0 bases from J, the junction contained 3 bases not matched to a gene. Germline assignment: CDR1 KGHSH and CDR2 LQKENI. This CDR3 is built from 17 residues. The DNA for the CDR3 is TGTGCCAGCTCACCAAACCTAGCGGGGGGCTCCTACAATGAGCAGTTCTTC. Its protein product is CASSPNLAGGSYNEQFF. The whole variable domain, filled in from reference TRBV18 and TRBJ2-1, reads NAGVMQNPRHLVRRRGQEARLRCSPMKGHSHVYWYRQLPEEGLKFMVYLQKENIIDESGMPKERFSAEFPKEGPSILRIQQVVRGDSAAYFCASSPNLAGGSYNEQFFGPGTRLTVL.

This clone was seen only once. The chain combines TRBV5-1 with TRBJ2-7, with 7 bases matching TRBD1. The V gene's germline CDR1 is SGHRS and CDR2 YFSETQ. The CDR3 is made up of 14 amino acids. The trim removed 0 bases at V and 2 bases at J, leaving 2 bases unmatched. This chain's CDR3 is CASSLGTGPYEQYF. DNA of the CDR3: TGCGCCAGCAGCTTGGGGACAGGCCCCTACGAGCAGTACTTC.

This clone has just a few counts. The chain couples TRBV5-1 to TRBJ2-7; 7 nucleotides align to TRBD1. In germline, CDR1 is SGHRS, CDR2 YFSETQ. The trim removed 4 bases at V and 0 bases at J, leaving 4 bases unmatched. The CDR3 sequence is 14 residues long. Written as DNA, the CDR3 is TGCGCCAGCAGCCGACGGGACAGCTCCTACGAGCAGTACTTC. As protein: CASSRRDSSYEQYF.

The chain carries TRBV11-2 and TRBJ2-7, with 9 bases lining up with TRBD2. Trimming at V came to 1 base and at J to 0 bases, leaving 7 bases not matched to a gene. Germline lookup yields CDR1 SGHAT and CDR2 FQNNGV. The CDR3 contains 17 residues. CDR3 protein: CASSLAGAGGTSYEQYF. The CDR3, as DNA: TGTGCCAGCAGCTTAGCGGGAGCGGGAGGTACCTCCTACGAGCAGTACTTC.

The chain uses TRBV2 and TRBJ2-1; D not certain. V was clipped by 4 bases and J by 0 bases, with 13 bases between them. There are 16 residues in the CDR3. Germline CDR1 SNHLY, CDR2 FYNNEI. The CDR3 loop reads CASSGRSPNSYNEQFF. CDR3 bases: TGTGCCAGCAGTGGCAGGTCCCCGAACTCCTACAATGAGCAGTTCTTC.

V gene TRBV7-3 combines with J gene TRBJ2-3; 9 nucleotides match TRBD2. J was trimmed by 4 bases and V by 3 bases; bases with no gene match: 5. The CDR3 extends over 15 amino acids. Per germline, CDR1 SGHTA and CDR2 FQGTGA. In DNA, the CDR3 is TGTGCCAGCAGCTTGGGACTAGCTAGCGCAGATACGCAGTATTTT. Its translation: CASSLGLASADTQYF.

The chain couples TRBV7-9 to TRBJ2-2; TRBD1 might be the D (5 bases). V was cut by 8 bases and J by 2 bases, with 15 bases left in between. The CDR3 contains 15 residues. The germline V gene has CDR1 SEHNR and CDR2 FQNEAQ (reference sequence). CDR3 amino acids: CASHSYRPNTGELFF. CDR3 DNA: TGTGCCAGCCACTCCTACAGGCCAAACACCGGGGAGCTGTTTTTT.

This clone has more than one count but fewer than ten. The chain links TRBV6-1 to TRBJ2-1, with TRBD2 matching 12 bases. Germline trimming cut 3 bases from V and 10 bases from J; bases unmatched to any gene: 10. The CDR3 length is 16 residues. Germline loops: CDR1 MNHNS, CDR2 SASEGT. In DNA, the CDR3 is TGTGCCAGCAGTGATGCGCATGGTGGGACTAGCGGGGAGCAGTTCTTC. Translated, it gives CASSDAHGGTSGEQFF.

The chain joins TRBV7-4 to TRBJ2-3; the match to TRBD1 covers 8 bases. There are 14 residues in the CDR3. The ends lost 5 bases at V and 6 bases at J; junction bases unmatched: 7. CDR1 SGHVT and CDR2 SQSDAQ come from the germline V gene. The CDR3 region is CASSTRQGWDTQYF. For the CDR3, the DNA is TGTGCCAGCAGCACCAGACAGGGGTGGGATACGCAGTATTTT. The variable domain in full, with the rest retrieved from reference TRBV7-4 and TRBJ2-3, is GAGVSQSPRYKVAKRGRDVALRCDSISGHVTLYWYRQTLGQGSEVLTYSQSDAQRDKSGRPSGRFSAERPERSVSTLKIQRTEQGDSAVYLCASSTRQGWDTQYFGPGTRLTVL.

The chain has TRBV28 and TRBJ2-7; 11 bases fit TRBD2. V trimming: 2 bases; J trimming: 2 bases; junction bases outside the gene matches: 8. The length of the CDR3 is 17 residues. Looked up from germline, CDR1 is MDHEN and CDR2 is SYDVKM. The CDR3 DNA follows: TGTGCCAGCAGTTTAAGGTTGGGTAGCGGGAGGGCCTACGAGCAGTACTTC. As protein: CASSLRLGSGRAYEQYF.

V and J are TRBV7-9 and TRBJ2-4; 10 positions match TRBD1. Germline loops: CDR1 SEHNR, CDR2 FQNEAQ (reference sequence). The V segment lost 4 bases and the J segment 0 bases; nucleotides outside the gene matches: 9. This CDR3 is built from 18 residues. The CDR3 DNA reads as TGTGCCAGCAGCTCGAACCTGGGACAGGGGCTAGCCAAAAACATTCAGTACTTC. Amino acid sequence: CASSSNLGQGLAKNIQYF.

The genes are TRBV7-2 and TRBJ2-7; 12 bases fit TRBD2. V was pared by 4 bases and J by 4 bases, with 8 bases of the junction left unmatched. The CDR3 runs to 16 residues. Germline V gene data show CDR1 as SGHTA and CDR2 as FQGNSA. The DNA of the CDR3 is TGTGCCAGCAGCTCCCGCGGACTAGCGGGGTTGTACGAGCAGTACTTC. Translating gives CASSSRGLAGLYEQYF.

This CDR3 reads CASSLGSSVYGYTF. The CDR3 bases are TGTGCCAGCAGCTTGGGCTCAAGCGTTTATGGCTACACCTTC. J is TRBJ1-2 and V is TRBV5-5; D remains ambiguous. The length of the CDR3 is 14 residues. Trimming cost V 0 bases and J 5 bases, with 11 bases left between them. CDR1 and CDR2 from the germline V gene are SGHKS and YYEKEE (reference sequence).

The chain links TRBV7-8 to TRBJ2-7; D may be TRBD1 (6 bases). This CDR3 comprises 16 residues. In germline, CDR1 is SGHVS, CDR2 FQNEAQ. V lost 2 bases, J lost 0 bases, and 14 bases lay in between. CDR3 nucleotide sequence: TGTGCCAGCAGCTTACCCACAACAGGGCTCTCCTACGAGCAGTACTTC. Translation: CASSLPTTGLSYEQYF.

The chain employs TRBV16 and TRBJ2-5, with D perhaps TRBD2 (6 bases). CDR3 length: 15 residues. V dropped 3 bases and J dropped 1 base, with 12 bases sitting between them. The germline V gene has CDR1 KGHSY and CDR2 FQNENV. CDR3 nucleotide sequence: TGTGCCAGCAGCCAGGGCGGGGCAGCCCAAGAGACCCAGTACTTC. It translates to CASSQGGAAQETQYF.

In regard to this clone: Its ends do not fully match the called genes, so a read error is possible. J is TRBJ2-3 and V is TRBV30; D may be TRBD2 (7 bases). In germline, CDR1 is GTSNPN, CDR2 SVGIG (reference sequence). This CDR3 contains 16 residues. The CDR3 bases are TGTGCCTGGCGTCCCCGGGGGGCGGTGGGCACATATACGCAGTATTTT. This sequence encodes CAWRPRGAVGTYTQYF.

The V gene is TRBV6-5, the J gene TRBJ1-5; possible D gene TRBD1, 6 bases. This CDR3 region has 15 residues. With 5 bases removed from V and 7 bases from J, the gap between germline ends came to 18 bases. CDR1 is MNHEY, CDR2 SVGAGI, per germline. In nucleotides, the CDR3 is TGTGCCAGCAGTCCTGGGACAAACAATCGGCAGCCCCAGCATTTT. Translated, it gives CASSPGTNNRQPQHF.

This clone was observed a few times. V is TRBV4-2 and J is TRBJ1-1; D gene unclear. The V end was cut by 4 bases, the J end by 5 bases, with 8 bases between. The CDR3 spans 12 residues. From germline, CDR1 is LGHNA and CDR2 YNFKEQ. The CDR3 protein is CASSRGSTEAFF. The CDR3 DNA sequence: TGTGCCAGCAGCCGAGGGAGTACTGAAGCTTTCTTT.